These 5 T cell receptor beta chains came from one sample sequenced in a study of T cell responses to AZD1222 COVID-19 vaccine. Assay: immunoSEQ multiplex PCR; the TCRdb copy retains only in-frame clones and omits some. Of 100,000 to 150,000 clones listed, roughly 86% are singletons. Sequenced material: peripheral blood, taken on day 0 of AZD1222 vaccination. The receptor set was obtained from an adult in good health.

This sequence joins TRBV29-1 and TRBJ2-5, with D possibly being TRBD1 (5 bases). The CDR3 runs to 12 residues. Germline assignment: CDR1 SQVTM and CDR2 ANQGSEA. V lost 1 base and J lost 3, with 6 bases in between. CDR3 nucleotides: TGCAGCGTTGAAGTAGGGGAAGAGACCCAGTACTTC. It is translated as CSVEVGEETQYF.

The CDR3 sequence is CASRDHLKDTQYF. The DNA of the CDR3 is TGTGCCAGCAGGGACCACCTCAAAGATACGCAGTATTTT. The gene calls are TRBV2 and TRBJ2-3; no clear D. Per the germline V gene, CDR1 is SNHLY and CDR2 is FYNNEI. Trimming removed 6 bases at V and 5 bases at J, with 12 bases between. The CDR3 length is 13 residues. Drawing the rest from reference TRBV2 and TRBJ2-3, the complete variable domain is EPEVTQTPSHQVTQMGQEVILRCVPISNHLYFYWYRQILGQKVEFLVSFYNNEISEKSEIFDDQFSVERPDGSNFTLKIRSTKLEDSAMYFCASRDHLKDTQYFGPGTRLTVL.

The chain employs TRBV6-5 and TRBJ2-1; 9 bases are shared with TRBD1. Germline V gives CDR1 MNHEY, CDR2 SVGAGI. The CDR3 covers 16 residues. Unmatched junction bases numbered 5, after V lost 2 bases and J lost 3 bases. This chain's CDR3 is CASSYVLGQGYNEQFF. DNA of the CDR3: TGTGCCAGCAGTTACGTCCTGGGACAGGGCTACAATGAGCAGTTCTTC.

DNA for the CDR3: TGTGCCAGCAGCCCCCAGGGACTAGCGGGGGTCGGGGAGCTGTTTTTT. Its translation: CASSPQGLAGVGELFF. V and J are TRBV9 and TRBJ2-2, with 14 nucleotides matching TRBD2. Germline V lookup: CDR1 SGDLS, CDR2 YYNGEE. CDR3 length: 16 amino acids. V gave up 4 bases and J gave up 7 bases; unmatched junction bases: 6.

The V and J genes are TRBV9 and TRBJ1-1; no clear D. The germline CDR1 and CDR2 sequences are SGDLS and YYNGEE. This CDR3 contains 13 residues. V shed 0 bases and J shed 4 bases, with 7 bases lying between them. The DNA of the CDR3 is TGTGCCAGCAGCGTAGTACCGGGCACTGAAGCTTTCTTT. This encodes CASSVVPGTEAFF.